This TCR beta chain was sequenced during a study of T cell responses to AZD1222 COVID-19 vaccine. Overall study results and limits: Vaccine-associated CD4 TCRs spanned spike, dominant at 160-218 and 743-854. Unmutated variant regions are reportedly targeted by nearly half of spike-specific TCRs.

The protocol was immunoSEQ multiplex PCR, while the TCRdb copy is restricted to in-frame clones and leaves out a portion. The sample consists of around 150,000 clones, 85% to 90% of them appearing once. CDR1 and CDR2 from the germline V gene are MNHEY and SVGAGI. The CDR3 loop spans 12 amino acids. V lost 6 bases and J lost 9; bases outside the gene matches: 6. A note on this clone: The antigen is not known.

The clonotype comes from an adult in good health. The input for sequencing was peripheral blood, taken on day 0 of AZD1222 vaccination. J is TRBJ2-3 and V is TRBV6-5, with 7 bases aligning to TRBD1. The chain's CDR3 is CASRSTGLTQYF. For the CDR3, the DNA is TGTGCCAGCAGGTCGACAGGGTTAACGCAGTATTTT.